This TCR beta chain was found in a study of blood T cell repertoires in COVID-19. At the level of the study: Samples taken during acute and convalescent COVID-19 were collected in the United States, Italy and Spain. Sources were T cells, B-cell-depleted T cells, or PBMCs; the material itself was cDNA or gDNA.

In germline, CDR1 is SGHAT, CDR2 FQDESV (reference sequence). The CDR3 runs to 15 residues. The V and J ends lost 1 base and 4 bases respectively, with 13 bases between them. As originally analysed: The authors estimated nucleated cell counts from reference gene primer amplification. TCRdb's table, derived via immunoSEQ multiplex PCR, lists solely in-frame clones and lacks some. V, J and clone size are those of that table, while D and trimming were read from the DNA. The profile shows under 150,000 clones, about 76% of them singletons. The chain uses TRBV11-1 and TRBJ1-1, with D possibly TRBD1 on 6 matching bases. The TCR comes from a woman aged 55 to 70 with active or convalescent COVID-19. The specimen was peripheral blood. The CDR3 loop is CASSLEGGWSTEAFF. In DNA, the CDR3 is TGTGCCAGCAGCTTAGAAGGGGGTTGGTCCACTGAAGCTTTCTTT. Full variable domain (outside the CDR3, taken from reference TRBV11-1 and TRBJ1-1): EAEVAQSPRYKITEKSQAVAFWCDPISGHATLYWYRQILGQGPELLVQFQDESVVDDSQLPKDRFSAERLKGVDSTLKIQPAELGDSAMYLCASSLEGGWSTEAFFGQGTRLTVV.